This TCR beta chain was identified in a study of T cell responses to AZD1222 COVID-19 vaccine. Study context: Recipients boosted at about 4 weeks or about 12 weeks are pooled.

Points from the study as a whole: Along spike, vaccine-associated CD4 TCRs were found throughout, with dominance at 160-218 and 743-854. The donor group comprised mostly white British people and more females; the analysis possibly underestimated clonal diversity. Spike-specific TCR breadth and depth both grew after two AZD1222 doses.

The V end lost 4 bases, the J end lost 4 bases, and 17 bases lay between the germline ends. Germline V gene data show CDR1 as SQVTM and CDR2 as ANQGSEA. The CDR3 runs to 15 residues. As regards this clone: The antigen is undetermined.

Here immunoSEQ multiplex PCR was the method, and the copy in TCRdb shows in-frame clones only, minus some. In the table there are 150,000 to 200,000 clones, 90% to 95% of which are singletons. The source material was peripheral blood, sampled on day 0 of AZD1222 vaccination. This clonotype was obtained from an adult in good health. The chain joins TRBV29-1 to TRBJ2-4, with a possible D match to TRBD1 (6 bases). CDR3 DNA: TGCAGCGTTGTGAAGGACCTCCAGGGGAAAAACATTCAGTACTTC. This translates into CSVVKDLQGKNIQYF.